These 20 T cell receptor beta chains originate from one sample sequenced in a study of cytomegalovirus exposure and HLA in healthy donors. Both 60 Vbeta primers and 13 Jbeta primers went into the PCR. Data came from immunoSEQ multiplex PCR; TCRdb stores just in-frame clones and leaves some out. This sample yields some 160,000 clones, of which almost 80% are seen a single time; less than 2% belongs to the top ten. Sequencing input: PBMCs. These receptors all stem from a woman in her twenties or thirties in good health and CMV-seronegative.

This sequence joins TRBV5-1 and TRBJ2-3; the match to TRBD1 covers 11 bases. Trimming cost V 2 bases and J 3 bases; bases outside gene matches: 5. This CDR3 contains 16 residues. Germline V lookup: CDR1 SGHRS, CDR2 YFSETQ. In DNA form, the CDR3 reads TGCGCCAGCAGCTTCTCCGGGACAGGGGGTACAGATACGCAGTATTTT. Translated, it gives CASSFSGTGGTDTQYF. The entire variable domain, with the rest obtained from reference TRBV5-1 and TRBJ2-3, is as follows: KAGVTQTPRYLIKTRGQQVTLSCSPISGHRSVSWYQQTPGQGLQFLFEYFSETQRNKGNFPGRFSGRQFSNSRSEMNVSTLELGDSALYLCASSFSGTGGTDTQYFGPGTRLTVL.

V gene TRBV27 combines with J gene TRBJ1-2; D not certain. The CDR3 has 13 amino acids. Germline V gives CDR1 MNHEY, CDR2 SMNVEV (reference sequence). V was trimmed by 2 bases and J by 2 bases, leaving 6 bases between them. CDR3: CASSLDGNYGYTF. The CDR3 DNA reads TGTGCCAGCAGTTTAGACGGGAACTATGGCTACACCTTC.

The count of this clone is one. The J gene is TRBJ2-1, the V gene TRBV7-9, with D perhaps matching TRBD1 (6 bases). This CDR3 comprises 15 residues. Germline V gene sequence: CDR1 SEHNR, CDR2 FQNEAQ (reference sequence). Trimming pared 5 bases from V and 2 bases from J, leaving 13 bases between. Written as DNA, the CDR3 is TGTGCCAGCAGCGTTTCAGGGGATACCTACAATGAGCAGTTCTTC. Protein product: CASSVSGDTYNEQFF.

This clone was detected only a few times. The chain is built from TRBV2 and TRBJ2-1, with D possibly matching TRBD2 (7 bases). V lost 1 base and J lost 8, with 18 bases in between. The CDR3 runs 16 residues. Looked up from germline, CDR1 is SNHLY and CDR2 is FYNNEI. The CDR3 sequence: CASSEDVFGGAYEQFF. The CDR3 nucleotides are TGTGCCAGCAGTGAAGATGTCTTTGGGGGGGCATATGAGCAGTTCTTC.

The J gene is TRBJ2-3, the V gene TRBV6-8; 11 nucleotides agree with TRBD2. CDR1 MNHGY and CDR2 SAAAGT come from the germline V gene. There are 18 residues in the CDR3. The V segment lost 2 bases and the J segment 0 bases; nucleotides outside the gene matches: 7. This CDR3 reads CASSYPLRTSGSTDTQYF. The CDR3 DNA is TGTGCCAGCAGTTACCCCCTGAGGACTAGCGGGAGCACAGATACGCAGTATTTT.

This chain connects TRBV29-1 to TRBJ2-3; unclear D gene. V was shortened by 3 bases and J by 2 bases, with 6 bases between the two germline ends. The CDR3 has 12 residues. Looked up from germline, CDR1 is SQVTM and CDR2 is ANQGSEA. CDR3 amino acids: CSVEGYTDTQYF. In nucleotides, the CDR3 is TGCAGCGTTGAGGGCTACACAGATACGCAGTATTTT.

The J gene is TRBJ1-5, the V gene TRBV7-9, with D perhaps TRBD1 (6 bases). This CDR3 has 16 amino acids. Deletions cut 3 bases from V and 3 bases from J, with 15 bases between. Germline V gene sequence: CDR1 SEHNR, CDR2 FQNEAQ (reference sequence). The DNA of the CDR3 is TGTGCCAGCAGCTTCTCTGGGCGGGGGGCCAATCAGCCCCAGCATTTT. It specifies CASSFSGRGANQPQHF.

This clone was seen more than once but under ten times. This chain links TRBV6-5 with TRBJ2-2, with unresolved D. The CDR3 contains 16 residues. The V gene lost 1 base and the J gene lost 2 bases, with 11 bases spanning the gap. Germline CDR1 MNHEY, CDR2 SVGAGI. DNA of the CDR3: TGTGCCAGCAGTTACTTCAAGGAGATAAACACCGGGGAGCTGTTTTTT. Its translation: CASSYFKEINTGELFF.

The V and J genes are TRBV6-5 and TRBJ1-5; 9 positions agree with TRBD1. J was trimmed by 5 bases and V by 2 bases; bases with no gene match: 4. The CDR3 has 15 amino acids. CDR1 is MNHEY and CDR2 is SVGAGI in the germline V gene. The CDR3: CASSYGGQGYQPQHF. The CDR3 DNA is TGTGCCAGCAGTTACGGGGGACAGGGATATCAGCCCCAGCATTTT.

V is TRBV19 and J is TRBJ1-2; 7 positions match TRBD1. Germline V CDR1 and CDR2: LNHDA, SQIVND (reference sequence). CDR3 size: 15 residues. The J segment lost 6 bases and the V segment lost 5 bases, leaving 12 bases of the junction unmatched. CDR3 nucleotides: TGTGCCAGTAGTCCTTTGACAGGGATTGGCGATGGCTACACCTTC. Its protein product is CASSPLTGIGDGYTF.

This clone was found a few times. The gene calls are TRBV15 and TRBJ1-1; D gene unclear. Trimming stripped 3 bases from V and 0 bases from J, with 5 bases between. CDR1 and CDR2 (germline): LNHNV, YYDKDF (reference sequence). The CDR3 extends over 13 amino acids. The DNA for the CDR3 is TGTGCCACCAGCAGTAAATTGAACACTGAAGCTTTCTTT. This gives the protein CATSSKLNTEAFF. The variable domain in full, with the rest retrieved from reference TRBV15 and TRBJ1-1, is DAMVIQNPRYQVTQFGKPVTLSCSQTLNHNVMYWYQQKSSQAPKLLFHYYDKDFNNEADTPDNFQSRRPNTSFCFLDIRSPGLGDTAMYLCATSSKLNTEAFFGQGTRLTVV.

The V gene is TRBV6-5, the J gene TRBJ2-7; D is uncertain. This CDR3 is built from 13 residues. Germline CDR1 is MNHEY and CDR2 is SVGAGI. Deletions cut 10 bases from V and 0 bases from J, with 13 bases between. The CDR3 nucleotides read TGTGCCACGGGTGCCGGGTACTCCTACGAGCAGTACTTC. Its protein is CATGAGYSYEQYF.

V and J are TRBV6-4 and TRBJ2-1; D not certain. Per germline, CDR1 MRHNA and CDR2 SNTAGT. Trimming left V 3 bases short and J 9 bases short, with 12 bases between. The CDR3 loop spans 13 amino acids. The chain's CDR3 is CASSEQELGEQFF. The CDR3 DNA reads TGTGCCAGCAGTGAGCAGGAACTTGGTGAGCAGTTCTTC.

The chain is built from TRBV6-5 and TRBJ1-6; no clear D. There are 12 residues in the CDR3. Germline V CDR1 and CDR2: MNHEY, SVGAGI. V was shortened by 6 bases and J by 10 bases, with 10 bases between the two germline ends. CDR3: CASSRGTSPLHF. In nucleotides, the CDR3 is TGTGCCAGCAGCCGCGGAACCTCACCCCTCCACTTT.

The J gene is TRBJ2-5, the V gene TRBV30, with 7 bases identical to TRBD1. Losses at the gene ends were 1 base for V and 1 base for J; bases not matched to a gene: 0. Germline-derived CDR1 and CDR2 are GTSNPN and SVGIG (reference sequence). The CDR3 spans 13 residues. The CDR3 sequence is CAWSGTGQETQYF. The CDR3 region has the DNA TGTGCCTGGAGTGGGACAGGCCAAGAGACCCAGTACTTC.

This clone was seen just once. The chain recombines TRBV6-5 with TRBJ1-4; 10 nucleotides match TRBD1. There are 15 residues in the CDR3. V lost 8 bases and J lost 5; bases outside the gene matches: 8. Germline loops: CDR1 MNHEY, CDR2 SVGAGI. The chain's CDR3 is CASCMTGGRNEKLFF. Here the CDR3 DNA reads TGTGCCAGCTGCATGACAGGGGGCCGGAATGAAAAACTGTTTTTT.

The chain employs TRBV13 and TRBJ1-1, with TRBD1 matching over 7 bases. CDR3 length: 15 amino acids. CDR1 and CDR2 (germline): PRHDT, FYEKMQ (reference sequence). V was clipped by 5 bases and J by 8 bases; unmatched bases: 14. CDR3: CASSPTPTGIVEAFF. In DNA, the CDR3 is TGTGCCAGCAGCCCTACCCCGACAGGGATTGTCGAAGCTTTCTTT. The entire variable domain, with the rest obtained from reference TRBV13 and TRBJ1-1, is as follows: AAGVIQSPRHLIKEKRETATLKCYPIPRHDTVYWYQQGPGQDPQFLISFYEKMQSDKGSIPDRFSAQQFSDYHSELNMSSLELGDSALYFCASSPTPTGIVEAFFGQGTRLTVV.

The rearrangement links TRBV27 to TRBJ2-7; 10 bases agree with TRBD1. The CDR3 totals 16 residues. Germline V gene lookup returns CDR1 MNHEY and CDR2 SMNVEV (reference sequence). V was pared by 3 bases and J by 1 base, with 6 bases of the junction left unmatched. Written as DNA, the CDR3 is TGTGCCAGCAGTTTCCGGAGGACAGGGGGATCCTACGAGCAGTACTTC. Protein product: CASSFRRTGGSYEQYF.

This chain uses TRBV6-6 with TRBJ2-4, with D possibly being TRBD2 (7 bases). V gave up 8 bases and J gave up 7 bases, with 18 bases separating them. Germline V gene lookup returns CDR1 MNHNY and CDR2 SVGAGI (reference sequence). The CDR3 totals 14 residues. CDR3 amino acids: CASELGGAGNIQYF. The CDR3 nucleotides are TGTGCCAGCGAGTTGGGGGGGGCTGGGAACATTCAGTACTTC.

The chain couples TRBV30 to TRBJ1-1, with a weak D call TRBD1 (5 bases). The CDR3 sequence is 13 residues long. Trimming took 4 bases from V and 5 from J, leaving 14 bases between them. In germline, CDR1 is GTSNPN, CDR2 SVGIG (reference sequence). The CDR3 loop is CAWIKPGITEAFF. In DNA form, the CDR3 reads TGTGCCTGGATAAAGCCAGGGATAACTGAAGCTTTCTTT.